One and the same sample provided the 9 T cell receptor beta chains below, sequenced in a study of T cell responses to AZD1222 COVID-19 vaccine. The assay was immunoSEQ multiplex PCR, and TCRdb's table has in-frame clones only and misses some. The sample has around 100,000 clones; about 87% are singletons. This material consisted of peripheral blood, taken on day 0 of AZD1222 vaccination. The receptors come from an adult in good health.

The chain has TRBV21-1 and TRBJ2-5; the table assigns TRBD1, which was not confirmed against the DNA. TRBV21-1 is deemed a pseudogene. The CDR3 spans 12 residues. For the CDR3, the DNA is TGTGCCAGCTCCAGGGTGCCGGGGACCCAGTACTTC. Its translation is CASSRVPGTQYF.

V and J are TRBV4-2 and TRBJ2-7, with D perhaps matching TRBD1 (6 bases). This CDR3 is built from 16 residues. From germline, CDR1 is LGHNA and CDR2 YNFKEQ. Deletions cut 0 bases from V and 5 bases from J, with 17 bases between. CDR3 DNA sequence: TGTGCCAGCAGCCAAGAAGAGGGCCAGGGGTCTAACGAGCAGTACTTC. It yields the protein CASSQEEGQGSNEQYF.

The CDR3 DNA follows: TGTGCCAGCAGCCGGAGCGGAGAGACCCAGTACTTC. Its protein product is CASSRSGETQYF. The chain carries TRBV11-1 and TRBJ2-5; TRBD2 might be the D (5 bases). V was pared by 5 bases and J by 4 bases, with 8 bases between. Germline assignment: CDR1 SGHAT and CDR2 FQDESV (reference sequence). The CDR3 totals 12 residues. The full variable domain, with the rest looked up from reference TRBV11-1 and TRBJ2-5, is EAEVAQSPRYKITEKSQAVAFWCDPISGHATLYWYRQILGQGPELLVQFQDESVVDDSQLPKDRFSAERLKGVDSTLKIQPAELGDSAMYLCASSRSGETQYFGPGTRLLVL.

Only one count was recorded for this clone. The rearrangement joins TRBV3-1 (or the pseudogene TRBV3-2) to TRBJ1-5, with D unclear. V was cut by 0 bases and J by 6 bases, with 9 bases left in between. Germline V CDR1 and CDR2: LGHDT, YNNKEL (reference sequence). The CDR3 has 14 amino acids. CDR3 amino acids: CASSQEIGGQPQHF. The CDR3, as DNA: TGTGCCAGCAGCCAAGAAATTGGAGGTCAGCCCCAGCATTTT.

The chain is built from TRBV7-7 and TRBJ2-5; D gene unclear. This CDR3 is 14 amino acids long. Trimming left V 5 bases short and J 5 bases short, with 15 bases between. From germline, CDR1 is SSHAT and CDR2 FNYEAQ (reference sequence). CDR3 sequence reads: CASSPGSHGETQYF. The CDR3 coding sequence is TGTGCCAGCAGCCCCGGGTCGCACGGCGAGACCCAGTACTTC.

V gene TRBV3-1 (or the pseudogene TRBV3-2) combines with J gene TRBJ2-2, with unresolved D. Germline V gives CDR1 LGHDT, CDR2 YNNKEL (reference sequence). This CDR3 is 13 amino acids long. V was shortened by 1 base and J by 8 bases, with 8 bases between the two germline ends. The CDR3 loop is CASSQAPPGELFF. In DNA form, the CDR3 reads TGTGCCAGCAGCCAAGCCCCCCCTGGGGAGCTGTTTTTT.

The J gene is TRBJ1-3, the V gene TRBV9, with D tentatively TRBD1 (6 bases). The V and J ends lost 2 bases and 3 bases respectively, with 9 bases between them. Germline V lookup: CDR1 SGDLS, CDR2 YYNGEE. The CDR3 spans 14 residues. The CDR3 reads CASSVQGYGNTIYF. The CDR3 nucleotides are TGTGCCAGCAGCGTGCAGGGGTATGGAAACACCATATATTTT.

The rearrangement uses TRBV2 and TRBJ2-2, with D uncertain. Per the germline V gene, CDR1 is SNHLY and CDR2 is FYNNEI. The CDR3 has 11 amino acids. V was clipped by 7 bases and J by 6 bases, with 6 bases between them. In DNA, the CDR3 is TGTGCCAGCAAGTTCTCCGGGGAGCTGTTTTTT. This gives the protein CASKFSGELFF.

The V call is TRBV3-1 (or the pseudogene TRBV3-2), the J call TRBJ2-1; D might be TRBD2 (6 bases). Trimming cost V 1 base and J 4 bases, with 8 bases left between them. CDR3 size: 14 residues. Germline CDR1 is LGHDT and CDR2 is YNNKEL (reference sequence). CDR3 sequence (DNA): TGTGCCAGCAGCCAAGGGACTATATACAATGAGCAGTTCTTC. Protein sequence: CASSQGTIYNEQFF.